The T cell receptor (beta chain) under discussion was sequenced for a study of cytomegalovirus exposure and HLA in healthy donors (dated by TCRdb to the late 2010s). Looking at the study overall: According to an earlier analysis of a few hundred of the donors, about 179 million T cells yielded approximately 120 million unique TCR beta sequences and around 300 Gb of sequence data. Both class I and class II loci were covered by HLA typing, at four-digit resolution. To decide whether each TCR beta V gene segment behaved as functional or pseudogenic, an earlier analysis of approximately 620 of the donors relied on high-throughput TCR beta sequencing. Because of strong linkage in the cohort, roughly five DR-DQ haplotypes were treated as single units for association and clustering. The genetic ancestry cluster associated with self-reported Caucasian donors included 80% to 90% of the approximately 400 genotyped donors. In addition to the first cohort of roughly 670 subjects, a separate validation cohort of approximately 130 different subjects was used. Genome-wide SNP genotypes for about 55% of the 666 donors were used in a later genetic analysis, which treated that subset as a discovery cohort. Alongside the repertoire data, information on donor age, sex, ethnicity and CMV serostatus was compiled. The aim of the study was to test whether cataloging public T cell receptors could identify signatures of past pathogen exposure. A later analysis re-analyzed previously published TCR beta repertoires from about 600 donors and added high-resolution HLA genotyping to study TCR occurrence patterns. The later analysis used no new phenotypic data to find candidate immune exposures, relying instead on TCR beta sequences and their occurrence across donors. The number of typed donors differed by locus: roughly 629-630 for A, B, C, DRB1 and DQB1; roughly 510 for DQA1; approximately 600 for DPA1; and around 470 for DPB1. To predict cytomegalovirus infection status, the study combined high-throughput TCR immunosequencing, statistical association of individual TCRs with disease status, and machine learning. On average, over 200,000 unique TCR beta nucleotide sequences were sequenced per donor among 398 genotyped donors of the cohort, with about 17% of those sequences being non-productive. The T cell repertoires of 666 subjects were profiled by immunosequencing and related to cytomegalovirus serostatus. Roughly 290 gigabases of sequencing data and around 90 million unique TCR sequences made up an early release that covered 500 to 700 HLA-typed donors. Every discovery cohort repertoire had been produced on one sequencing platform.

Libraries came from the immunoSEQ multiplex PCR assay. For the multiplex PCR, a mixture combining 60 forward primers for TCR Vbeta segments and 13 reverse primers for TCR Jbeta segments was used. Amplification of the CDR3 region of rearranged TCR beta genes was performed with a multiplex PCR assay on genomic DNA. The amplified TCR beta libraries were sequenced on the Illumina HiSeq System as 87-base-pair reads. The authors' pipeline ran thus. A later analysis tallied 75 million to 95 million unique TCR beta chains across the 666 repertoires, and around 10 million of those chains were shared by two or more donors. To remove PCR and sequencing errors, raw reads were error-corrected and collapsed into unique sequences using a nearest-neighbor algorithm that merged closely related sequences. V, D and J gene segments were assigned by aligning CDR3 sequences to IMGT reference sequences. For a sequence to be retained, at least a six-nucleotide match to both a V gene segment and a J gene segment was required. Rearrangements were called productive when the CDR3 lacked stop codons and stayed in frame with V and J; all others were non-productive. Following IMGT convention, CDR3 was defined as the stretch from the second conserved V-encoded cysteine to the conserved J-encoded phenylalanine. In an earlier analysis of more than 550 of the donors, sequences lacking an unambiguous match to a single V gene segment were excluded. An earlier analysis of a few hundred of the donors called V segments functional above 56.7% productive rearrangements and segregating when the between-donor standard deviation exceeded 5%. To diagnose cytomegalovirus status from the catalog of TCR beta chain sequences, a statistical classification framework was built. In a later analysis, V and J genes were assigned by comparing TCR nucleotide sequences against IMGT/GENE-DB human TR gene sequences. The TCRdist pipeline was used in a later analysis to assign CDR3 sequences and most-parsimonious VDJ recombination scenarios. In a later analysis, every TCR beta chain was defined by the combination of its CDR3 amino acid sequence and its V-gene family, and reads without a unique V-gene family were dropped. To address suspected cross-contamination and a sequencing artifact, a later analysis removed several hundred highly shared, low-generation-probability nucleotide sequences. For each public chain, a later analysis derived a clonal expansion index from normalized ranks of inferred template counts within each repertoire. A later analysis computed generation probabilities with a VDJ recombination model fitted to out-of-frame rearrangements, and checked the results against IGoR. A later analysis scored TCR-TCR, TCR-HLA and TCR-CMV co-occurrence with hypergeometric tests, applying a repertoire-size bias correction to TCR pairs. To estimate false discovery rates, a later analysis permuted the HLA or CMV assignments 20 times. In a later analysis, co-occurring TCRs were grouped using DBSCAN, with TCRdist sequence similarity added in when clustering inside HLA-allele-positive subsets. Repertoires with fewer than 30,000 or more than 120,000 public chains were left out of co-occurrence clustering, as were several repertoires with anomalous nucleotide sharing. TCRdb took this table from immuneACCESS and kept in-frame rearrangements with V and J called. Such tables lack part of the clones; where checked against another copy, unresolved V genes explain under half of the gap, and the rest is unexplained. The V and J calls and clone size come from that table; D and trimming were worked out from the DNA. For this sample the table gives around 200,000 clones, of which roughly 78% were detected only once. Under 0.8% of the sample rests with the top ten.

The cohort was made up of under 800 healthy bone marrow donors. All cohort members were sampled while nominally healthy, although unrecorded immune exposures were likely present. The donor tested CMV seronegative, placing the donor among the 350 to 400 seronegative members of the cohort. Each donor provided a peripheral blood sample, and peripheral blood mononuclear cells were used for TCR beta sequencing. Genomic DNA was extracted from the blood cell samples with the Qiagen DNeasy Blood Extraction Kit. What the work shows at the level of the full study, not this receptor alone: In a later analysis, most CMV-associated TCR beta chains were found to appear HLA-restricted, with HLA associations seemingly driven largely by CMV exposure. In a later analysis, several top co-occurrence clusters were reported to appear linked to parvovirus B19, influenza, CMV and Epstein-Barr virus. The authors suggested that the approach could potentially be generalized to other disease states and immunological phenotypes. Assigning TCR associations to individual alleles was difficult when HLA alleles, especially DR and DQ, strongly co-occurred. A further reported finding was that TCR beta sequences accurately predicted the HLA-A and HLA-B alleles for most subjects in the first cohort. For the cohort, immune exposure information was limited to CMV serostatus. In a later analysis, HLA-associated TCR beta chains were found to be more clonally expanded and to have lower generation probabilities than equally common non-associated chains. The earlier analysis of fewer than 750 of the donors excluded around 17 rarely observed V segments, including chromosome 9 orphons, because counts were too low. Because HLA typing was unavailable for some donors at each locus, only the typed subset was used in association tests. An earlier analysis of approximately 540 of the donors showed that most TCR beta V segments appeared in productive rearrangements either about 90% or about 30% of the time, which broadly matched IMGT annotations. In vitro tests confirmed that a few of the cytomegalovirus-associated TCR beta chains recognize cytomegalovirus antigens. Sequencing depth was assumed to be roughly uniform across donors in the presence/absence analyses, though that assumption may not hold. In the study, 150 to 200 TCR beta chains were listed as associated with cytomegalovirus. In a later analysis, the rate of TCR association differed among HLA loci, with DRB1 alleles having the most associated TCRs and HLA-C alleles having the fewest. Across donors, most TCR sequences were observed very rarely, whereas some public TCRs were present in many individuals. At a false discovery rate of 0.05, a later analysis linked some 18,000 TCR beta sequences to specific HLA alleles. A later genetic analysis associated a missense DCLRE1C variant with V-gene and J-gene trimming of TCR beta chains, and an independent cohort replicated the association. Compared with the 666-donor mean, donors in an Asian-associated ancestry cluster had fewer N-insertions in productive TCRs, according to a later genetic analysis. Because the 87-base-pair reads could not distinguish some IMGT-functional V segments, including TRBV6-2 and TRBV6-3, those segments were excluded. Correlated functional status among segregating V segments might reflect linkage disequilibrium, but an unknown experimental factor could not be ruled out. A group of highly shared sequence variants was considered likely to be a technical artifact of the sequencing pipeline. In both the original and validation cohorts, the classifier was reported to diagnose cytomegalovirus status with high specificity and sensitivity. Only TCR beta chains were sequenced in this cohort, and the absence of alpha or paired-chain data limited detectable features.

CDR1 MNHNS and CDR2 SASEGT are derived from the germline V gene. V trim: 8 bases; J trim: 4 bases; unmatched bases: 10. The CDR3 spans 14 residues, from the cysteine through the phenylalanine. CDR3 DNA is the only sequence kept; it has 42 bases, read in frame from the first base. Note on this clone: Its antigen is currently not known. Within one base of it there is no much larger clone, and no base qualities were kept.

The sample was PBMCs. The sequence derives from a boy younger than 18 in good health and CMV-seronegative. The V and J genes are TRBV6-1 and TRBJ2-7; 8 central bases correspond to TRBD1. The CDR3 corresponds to CASGGRDRGYEQYF. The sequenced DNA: TGTGCCAGCGGGGGCCGTGACAGGGGATACGAGCAGTACTTC.